This T cell receptor (beta chain) was documented in a study of T cells in Graves' hyperthyroidism and ophthalmopathy. Fresh peripheral blood, 9.5 to 10 ml of it, supplied the PBMCs. V lost 5 bases and J lost 4, with 13 bases in between. Germline V lookup: CDR1 SGHTA, CDR2 FQGNSA. The CDR3 has 14 amino acids. This clonotype was seen many times. Amplification of TCR beta CDR3 regions used RNA as the template. HTBI primers were the set used in a first-round RT-PCR of the TCR CDR3. TCRdb re-called the multiplex PCR reads with MiXCR, one entry per CDR3 protein. The table has about 290,000 distinct CDR3 sequences, 16% seen once; the top ten hold around 34%.

Material: blood. This receptor was taken from a man aged 25-45 years with Graves' hyperthyroidism. V and J are TRBV7-2 and TRBJ2-3, with D possibly being TRBD1 (6 bases). CDR3 loop: CASSASQGPDTQYF. For the CDR3, the DNA is TGTGCCAGCAGCGCAAGCCAGGGGCCAGATACGCAGTATTTT.